This entry lists 28 T cell receptor beta chains sequenced from one sample in a study of T cell clonality in common variable immunodeficiency. TCRdb's copy holds only in-frame clones and misses some; the assay was immunoSEQ multiplex PCR. In total the sample includes about 43,000 clones, none of them seen once. Sequencing used peripheral blood mononuclear cells. These receptor sequences come from a person aged 18 to 70 in good health.

This clone was seen many times. The CDR3 reads CASSPSGTGATDTQYF. The sequenced part of the CDR3 DNA is TGTGCCAGCAGCCCATCCGGGACAGGGGCCACAGATACG. V usage is TRBV7-3 and J usage is TRBJ2-3; 10 bases line up with TRBD1. The missing CDR3 end, 3 residues past where the read stops, is filled in from the germline J gene. Germline CDR1 reads SGHTA; CDR2 reads FQGTGA. CDR3 length equals 16 residues. V lost 5 bases, J lost 2 bases, and 7 bases stayed unmatched.

This clone was recorded many times. This chain's CDR3 is CASSYSTGRLIDEQYF. The sequenced part of the CDR3 DNA is TGTGCCAGCAGTTACTCGACAGGGAGGTTAATTGACGAG. The rearrangement uses TRBV6-2 or TRBV6-3 and TRBJ2-7; tentative D call: TRBD1 (7 bases). The read terminates 3 residues ahead of where the CDR3 ends, so the germline J gene completes it. V dropped 0 bases and J dropped 5 bases, with 17 bases sitting between them. The germline V gene encodes CDR1 MNHEY and CDR2 SVGEGT. The CDR3 loop spans 16 amino acids.

This clone was observed many times. The read ends 3 residues shy of where the CDR3 ends; the end is completed using the germline J gene. The J gene is TRBJ1-1, the V gene TRBV19; weak D call: TRBD1 (5 bases). Per germline, CDR1 LNHDA and CDR2 SQIVND (reference sequence). V gave up 7 bases and J gave up 3 bases, with 12 bases separating them. CDR3 length: 13 residues. The CDR3 here is CASMGRGDTEAFF. Partial CDR3 DNA: TGTGCCAGTATGGGAAGGGGTGACACTGAA.

This clone was observed at least ten times. The CDR3 goes on 3 residues after the read ends, and that part is filled in from the germline J gene. The J gene is TRBJ2-2, the V gene TRBV20-1, with a possible D match to TRBD1 (6 bases). CDR1 is DFQATT, CDR2 SNEGSKA, per germline (reference sequence). CDR3 size: 13 residues. The CDR3 here is CSAPFGGVEKLFF. The part of the CDR3 DNA that was read is TGCAGTGCACCCTTTGGGGGCGTAGAAAAG.

This clone was observed a few times. The read falls 3 residues short of the CDR3 end, and the missing part is taken from the germline J gene. V and J are TRBV5-1 and TRBJ2-6; D gene uncertain. V lost 0 bases and J lost 2, with 6 bases in between. Germline CDR1 reads SGHRS; CDR2 reads YFSETQ. This CDR3 region has 15 residues. CDR3 bases read: TGCGCCAGCAGCTTGGTTAGGGCTGGGGCCAACGTC. Residues: CASSLVRAGANV. The whole CDR3 protein reads CASSLVRAGANVLTF.

This clone was observed many times. The read terminates 3 residues before the CDR3 end, so the remaining end is supplied by the germline J gene. The rearrangement uses TRBV2 and TRBJ2-7; TRBD1 agrees at 7 bases. The CDR3 is made up of 12 amino acids. The V segment lost 5 bases and the J segment 6 bases; nucleotides outside the gene matches: 4. CDR1 is SNHLY, CDR2 FYNNEI, per germline. CDR3: CASSPTGSEQYF. The sequenced part of the CDR3 DNA is TGTGCCAGCAGTCCGACAGGGTCCGAG.

There are many counts of this clone. The CDR3 extends 3 residues past the end of the read, so its final part is completed from the germline J gene. The chain employs TRBV7-2 and TRBJ2-1; 8 bases are shared with TRBD2. V was pared by 5 bases and J by 7 bases, with 7 bases of the junction left unmatched. Looked up from germline, CDR1 is SGHTA and CDR2 is FQGNSA. The CDR3 is 14 residues long. The chain's CDR3 is CASSARLASNEQFF. The DNA read from the CDR3 is TGTGCCAGCAGCGCCCGACTAGCGAGTAATGAG.

This clone was seen ten or more times. The CDR3 end falls 3 residues outside the read, so it is completed with the germline J gene. The V and J genes are TRBV7-9 and TRBJ2-7; D is perhaps TRBD1 (5 bases). The CDR3 consists of 14 residues. Germline-derived CDR1 and CDR2 are SEHNR and FQNEAQ (reference sequence). The V end lost 1 base, the J end lost 4 bases, and 11 bases lay between the germline ends. The covered CDR3 bases are TGTGCCAGCAGCTTAGTAGGGGTCCCATACGAG. Translation: CASSLVGVPYE. The full CDR3 reads CASSLVGVPYEQYF.

This clone was seen many times. CDR3 bases read: TGTGCCAGCAGTGACGATAGGGGGATTAACTATGGC. Translation gives CASSDDRGINYG. The whole CDR3 reads CASSDDRGINYGYTF. The rearrangement joins TRBV6-1 to TRBJ1-2; D is possibly TRBD1 (6 bases). The read terminates 3 residues ahead of where the CDR3 ends, so the germline J gene completes it. The V gene lost 3 bases and the J gene lost 1 base, with 12 bases spanning the gap. CDR3 size: 15 residues. Germline V gene lookup returns CDR1 MNHNS and CDR2 SASEGT.

This clone came up many times. The read ends 3 residues shy of where the CDR3 ends; the end is completed using the germline J gene. V usage is TRBV5-1 and J usage is TRBJ2-7; TRBD2 matches 9 bases. Germline V gene data show CDR1 as SGHRS and CDR2 as YFSETQ. The CDR3 is 16 amino acids. V lost 4 bases, J lost 2 bases, and 10 bases stayed unmatched. The sequenced CDR3 bases are TGCGCCAGCAGCGCTTACCTGACTAGCGGAGCCTACGAG. Translated: CASSAYLTSGAYE. The whole CDR3 region reads CASSAYLTSGAYEQYF.

This clone was picked up many times. Read sequence stops 3 residues before the CDR3 end, and the germline J gene provides the missing end. V and J are TRBV20-1 and TRBJ2-1; TRBD2 matches at 9 bases. The CDR3 runs to 17 residues. Looked up from germline, CDR1 is DFQATT and CDR2 is SNEGSKA (reference sequence). J lost 7 bases, V lost 3 bases, and 16 bases had no gene match. CDR3 DNA (partial): TGCAGTGCTAGGCCCAGGCTAGCGGGGACCATTGGGAATGAG. It codes for CSARPRLAGTIGNE. The CDR3 in full is CSARPRLAGTIGNEQFF.

This clone was seen ten or more times. The sequenced fragment ends 3 residues before the CDR3 boundary, so the rest is inferred from the germline J gene. The V call is TRBV10-3, the J call TRBJ2-2, with 12 bases lining up with TRBD2. The trim removed 4 bases at V and 4 bases at J, leaving 4 bases unmatched. Germline V gene data show CDR1 as ENHRY and CDR2 as SYGVKD. The CDR3 sequence is 16 residues long. Incomplete CDR3 DNA: TGTGCCATCAGTGGAACTAGCGGGGGGATCACCGGGGAG. This sequence encodes CAISGTSGGITGE. The full CDR3 reads CAISGTSGGITGELFF.

This clone showed up many times. The observed sequence ends 3 residues before the CDR3 terminus, with the missing tail filled in from the germline J gene. The rearrangement links TRBV5-6 to TRBJ2-4; 10 bases fit TRBD1. The CDR3 spans 15 residues. V gave up 4 bases and J gave up 6 bases; unmatched junction bases: 7. Germline CDR1 reads SGHDT; CDR2 reads YYEEEE. Incomplete CDR3 DNA: TGTGCCAGCAGCGGCCGACAGGGGGCGATAAACATT. Its translation is CASSGRQGAINI. The full CDR3 reads CASSGRQGAINIQYF. The entire variable domain, with the rest obtained from reference TRBV5-6 and TRBJ2-4, is as follows: DAGVTQSPTHLIKTRGQQVTLRCSPKSGHDTVSWYQQALGQGPQFIFQYYEEEERQRGNFPDRFSGHQFPNYSSELNVNALLLGDSALYLCASSGRQGAINIQYFGAGTRLSVL.

Many counts were recorded for this clone. This may come from a read error, since a much larger clone is one base off. Read sequence stops 3 residues before the CDR3 end, and the germline J gene provides the missing end. The rearrangement uses TRBV20-1 and TRBJ2-3; D is perhaps TRBD2 (6 bases). CDR1 is DFQATT and CDR2 is SNEGSKA in the germline V gene (reference sequence). CDR3 size: 14 residues. The CDR3 region is CSASKGTSNQPQYF. CDR3 bases read: TGCAGTGCTAGTAAGGGGACTTCCAATCAGCCG.

This clone was seen ten or more times. The sequenced fragment ends 3 residues before the CDR3 boundary, so the rest is inferred from the germline J gene. The V and J genes are TRBV6-1 and TRBJ2-1; 14 positions match TRBD2. Trimming removed 1 base from V and 7 bases from J; junction bases left unmatched: 0. This CDR3 contains 15 residues. Per germline, CDR1 MNHNS and CDR2 SASEGT. The CDR3 sequence is CASSEGLAGGNEQFF. The DNA read from the CDR3 is TGTGCCAGCAGTGAAGGACTAGCGGGGGGGAATGAG.

This clone was detected ten times or more. CDR3 in amino acids: CATSRDGQSNEKLFF. The sequenced CDR3 bases are TGTGCCACCAGCAGAGATGGACAGTCTAATGAAAAA. The V gene is TRBV15, the J gene TRBJ1-4; D might be TRBD1 (6 bases). The read falls 3 residues short of the CDR3 end, and the missing part is taken from the germline J gene. V shed 0 bases and J shed 3 bases, with 8 bases lying between them. Per the germline V gene, CDR1 is LNHNV and CDR2 is YYDKDF (reference sequence). CDR3 size: 15 residues.

This clone appeared many times. Read coverage stops 3 residues before the CDR3 terminus; the germline J gene supplies the remainder. The chain employs TRBV23-1 and TRBJ2-1, with 7 bases lining up with TRBD1. TRBV23-1 is filed as an ORF, its function uncertain. The CDR3 loop spans 17 amino acids. Trimming at V came to 3 bases and at J to 2 bases, leaving 10 bases not matched to a gene. The CDR3 loop reads CASSQDHRGSPYNEQFF. The CDR3 bases that were read are TGCGCCAGCAGTCAGGACCACAGGGGATCCCCCTACAATGAG.

This clone was recorded many times. The DNA ends 3 residues before the CDR3 does, and the rest of the CDR3 is filled in from the germline J gene. The gene calls are TRBV18 and TRBJ1-5; D is perhaps TRBD1 (6 bases). Trimming removed 5 bases from V and 0 bases from J, with 11 bases in between. CDR1 and CDR2 (germline): KGHSH, LQKENI. This CDR3 region has 15 residues. The CDR3 loop is CASSEDSFSNQPQHF. CDR3 DNA, as far as it was read: TGTGCCAGCTCAGAGGACAGCTTTAGCAATCAGCCC.

This clone appeared many times. With the read ending 3 residues before the CDR3 end, the germline J gene is used to fill in that end. The rearrangement joins TRBV19 to TRBJ2-7; 10 bases fit TRBD2. CDR3 length: 15 amino acids. Germline-derived CDR1 and CDR2 are LNHDA and SQIVND (reference sequence). Unmatched junction bases numbered 7, after V lost 4 bases and J lost 4 bases. Here the CDR3 reads CASSSTSGTSYEQYF. CDR3 DNA, as far as it was read: TGTGCCAGTAGTAGCACTAGCGGGACATCGTACGAG.

This clone was counted between two and nine times. The CDR3 is cut off 3 residues early in the read; its end comes from the germline J gene. V and J are TRBV27 and TRBJ2-7; the match to TRBD1 covers 11 bases. Germline-derived CDR1 and CDR2 are MNHEY and SMNVEV (reference sequence). Germline trimming cut 5 bases from V and 3 bases from J; bases unmatched to any gene: 9. CDR3 length equals 16 residues. CDR3 bases read: TGTGCCAGCAGTCCTCTCGGGACAGGGGGTATCTACGAG. Protein: CASSPLGTGGIYE. The entire CDR3 protein reads CASSPLGTGGIYEQYF.

This clone was picked up many times. The CDR3 end falls 3 residues outside the read, so it is completed with the germline J gene. This rearrangement joins TRBV10-3 to TRBJ1-2; no definite D call. CDR3 length equals 11 residues. From germline, CDR1 is ENHRY and CDR2 SYGVKD. CDR3 amino acids: CAISESLGYTF. CDR3 DNA, as far as it was read: TGTGCCATCAGTGAGTCCCTAGGC.

This clone was recorded at least ten times. The CDR3 is cut off 3 residues early in the read; its end comes from the germline J gene. J is TRBJ1-4 and V is TRBV7-8; no reliable D call. Germline assignment: CDR1 SGHVS and CDR2 FQNEAQ. The CDR3 is 17 amino acids. Deletions cut 2 bases from V and 8 bases from J, with 21 bases between. CDR3 residues: CASSLLPPDSYGEKLFF. The covered CDR3 bases are TGTGCCAGCAGCTTACTCCCCCCTGACTCCTACGGGGAAAAA.

Ten or more counts support this clone. The DNA ends 3 residues before the CDR3 does, and the rest of the CDR3 is filled in from the germline J gene. The chain is built from TRBV6-2 or TRBV6-3 and TRBJ1-1; D may be TRBD1 (5 bases). Trimming took off 0 bases at V and 5 bases at J, with 13 bases between the two ends. Germline V gene sequence: CDR1 MNHEY, CDR2 SVGEGT. This CDR3 contains 15 residues. CDR3 region: CASSYSRGGETEAFF. The CDR3 bases that were read are TGTGCCAGCAGTTACTCGCGGGGAGGGGAAACTGAA.

This clone was detected ten times or more. CDR3 in amino acids: CASSLARVNTEAFF. The CDR3 DNA, read in part, is TGTGCCAGCAGCTTAGCGCGGGTGAACACTGAA. The V gene is TRBV11-1, the J gene TRBJ1-1; D not resolved. Read data end 3 residues before the CDR3 end; the end is taken from the germline J gene. Trimming pared 0 bases from V and 0 bases from J, leaving 5 bases between. The CDR3 totals 14 residues. Per the germline V gene, CDR1 is SGHAT and CDR2 is FQDESV (reference sequence).

There are many counts of this clone. The observed sequence ends 3 residues before the CDR3 terminus, with the missing tail filled in from the germline J gene. The chain joins TRBV18 to TRBJ2-3; the D gene is possibly TRBD1 (5 bases). Germline CDR1 reads KGHSH; CDR2 reads LQKENI. The CDR3 runs to 14 residues. The V end was cut by 3 bases, the J end by 3 bases, with 10 bases between. CDR3 amino acids: CASSPQQGTDTQYF. The sequenced part of the CDR3 DNA is TGTGCCAGCTCACCCCAGCAGGGAACAGATACG.

This clone was counted at least ten times. The read terminates 3 residues ahead of where the CDR3 ends, so the germline J gene completes it. This rearrangement joins TRBV20-1 to TRBJ1-5; 9 bases line up with TRBD1. CDR3 length equals 14 residues. V trimming: 6 bases; J trimming: 4 bases; junction bases outside the gene matches: 7. Germline V gives CDR1 DFQATT, CDR2 SNEGSKA (reference sequence). The CDR3 spells CSALDRGMNQPQHF. Partial CDR3 DNA: TGCAGTGCCCTTGACAGGGGGATGAATCAGCCC.

In this sample, this clone turned up many times. The CDR3 end is not reached by the read, which stops 3 residues before it; the germline J gene fills it in. The chain joins TRBV30 to TRBJ1-3, with a weak D call TRBD1 (5 bases). Germline CDR1 GTSNPN, CDR2 SVGIG (reference sequence). Trimming removed 4 bases from V and 3 bases from J, with 13 bases in between. This CDR3 has 14 residues. CDR3 DNA, as far as it was read: TGTGCCTGGACCACCAGAGGGGTTGGAAACACC. Its translation is CAWTTRGVGNT. The CDR3 reads in full as CAWTTRGVGNTIYF.

This clone was observed many times. The read halts 3 residues ahead of the CDR3 end, with the missing end drawn from the germline J gene. V is TRBV5-4 and J is TRBJ2-5; 9 bases fit TRBD1. This CDR3 is 14 amino acids long. Germline V lookup: CDR1 SGHNT, CDR2 YYREEE (reference sequence). The junction had 4 bases not matched to a gene; V was cut back by 3 bases and J by 4 bases. The sequenced CDR3 bases are TGTGCCAGCAGCTCAACAGGGGGCGGAGAGACC. Translated: CASSSTGGGET. The CDR3 reads in full as CASSSTGGGETQYF.